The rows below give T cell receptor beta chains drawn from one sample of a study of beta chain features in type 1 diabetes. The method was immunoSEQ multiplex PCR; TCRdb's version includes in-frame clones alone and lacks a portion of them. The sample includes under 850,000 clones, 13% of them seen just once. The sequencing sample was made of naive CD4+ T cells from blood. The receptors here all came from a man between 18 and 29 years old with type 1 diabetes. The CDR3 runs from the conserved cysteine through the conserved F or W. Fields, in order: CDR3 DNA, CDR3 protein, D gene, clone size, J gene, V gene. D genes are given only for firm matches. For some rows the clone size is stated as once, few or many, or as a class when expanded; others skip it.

TGTGCCAGCACCCTGGGGGGGTCCTCTGGGGCCAACGTCCTGACTTTC,CASTLGGSSGANVLTF,TRBD2,NA,TRBJ2-6,TRBV7-2
TGTGCCAGCAGCGACCAGCGAGGGGGTCTACTGAGCTACAATGAGCAGTTCTTC,CASSDQRGGLLSYNEQFF,NA,few,TRBJ2-1,TRBV2
TGTGCCAGCACCCCGACAGGGGAAAATTCACCCCTCCACTTT,CASTPTGENSPLHF,TRBD1,NA,TRBJ1-6,TRBV25-1
TGTGCCAGCAGTTACCGACAGGGTAACACTGAAGCTTTCTTT,CASSYRQGNTEAFF,TRBD1,NA,TRBJ1-1,TRBV6-5
TGCGCCAGCAGCCAAGATGAGGCGGCGGGGGGGCAAAATACGCAGTATTTT,CASSQDEAAGGQNTQYF,TRBD2,few,TRBJ2-3,TRBV4-1
TGCGCCAGCAGTCCAGGAGCCGGGGCTGGCTACACCTTC,CASSPGAGAGYTF,NA,few,TRBJ1-2,TRBV10-1
TGTGCCAGCTCACACTCCTGGACAGCCTCGAACACTGAAGCTTTCTTT,CASSHSWTASNTEAFF,NA,few,TRBJ1-1,TRBV18
TGCGCCAGCAGCCGCCTAGTGGACATAATGACCGTTGAGCAGTTCTTC,CASSRLVDIMTVEQFF,NA,NA,TRBJ2-1,TRBV4-1
TGTGCCAGCAGCCAAGGACAGGGGGAAAACATTCAGTACTTC,CASSQGQGENIQYF,TRBD1,few,TRBJ2-4,TRBV6-6
TGTGCCAGCTGGGACAGTGCCTACGAGCAGTACTTC,CASWDSAYEQYF,TRBD1,NA,TRBJ2-7,TRBV6-6
TGTGCCAGCACCCGGGACACCCTGTACCAAGAGACCCAGTACTTC,CASTRDTLYQETQYF,NA,few,TRBJ2-5,TRBV7-9
TGTGCCAGTAGTATAGAGTGGAGGAAAAATGAGCAGTTCTTC,CASSIEWRKNEQFF,NA,few,TRBJ2-1,TRBV19
TGTGCCAGCAGCTTGGAACTAGCCGGTACCTACGAGCAGTACTTC,CASSLELAGTYEQYF,NA,few,TRBJ2-7,TRBV5-6
TGTGCCAGCTCACCGGAGTCCTACCAGAACACCGGGGAGCTGTTTTTT,CASSPESYQNTGELFF,NA,NA,TRBJ2-2,TRBV18
TGTGCCTGGGGCATTGCGGGGTTTAATGAAAAACTGTTTTTT,CAWGIAGFNEKLFF,NA,few,TRBJ1-4,TRBV30
TGTGCCAGCTCACCAGGGACCAACTACGAGCAGTACTTC,CASSPGTNYEQYF,NA,few,TRBJ2-7,TRBV18
TGTGCCAGCAGCTTAATGGGACAGGGCCATACTCGCTCACCCCTCCACTTT,CASSLMGQGHTRSPLHF,TRBD1,few,TRBJ1-6,TRBV7-6
TGCAGTGCTAGTCGCCAGGGTGGCTACACCTTC,CSASRQGGYTF,NA,few,TRBJ1-2,TRBV20-1
TGTGCCAGCAGGACACAGGGGTACCATGGCTACACCTTC,CASRTQGYHGYTF,TRBD1,NA,TRBJ1-2,TRBV28
TGTGCCAGCAGCGTAGAAACAGGGGTTCTAGGCTACACCTTC,CASSVETGVLGYTF,TRBD1,few,TRBJ1-2,TRBV9
TGCGCCAGCAGCCCCCAAGGACAGGGAACCGGGGAGCTGTTTTTT,CASSPQGQGTGELFF,TRBD1,NA,TRBJ2-2,TRBV5-1
TGCGCCAGCAGCCCAGGGCCACAGGGCGGGGAAAAACTGTTTTTT,CASSPGPQGGEKLFF,NA,NA,TRBJ1-4,TRBV5-1
TGTGCCAGCAGTGAAGCAGAAACTACTGAGCAGTTCTTC,CASSEAETTEQFF,NA,few,TRBJ2-1,TRBV6-1
TGTGCCAGCGCAAACTATGGCTACACCTTC,CASANYGYTF,NA,NA,TRBJ1-2,TRBV2
TGTGCCACCAGCGGGACAGGGGGTACTGCTTTCTTT,CATSGTGGTAFF,TRBD1,NA,TRBJ1-1,TRBV25-1
TGTGCCAGCAGTTTCAAGGGGACAGATACGCAGTATTTT,CASSFKGTDTQYF,NA,NA,TRBJ2-3,TRBV27
TGTGCCAGCAGTTCCAGTGGGGAACACTGGGGAAACACCATATATTTT,CASSSSGEHWGNTIYF,NA,few,TRBJ1-3,TRBV28
TGCGCCAGCAGCTTCGGGCAGGGGTACAATGAGCAGTTCTTC,CASSFGQGYNEQFF,NA,NA,TRBJ2-1,TRBV5-1
TGTGCCAGCTCACCACTACTGGAGAACACTGAAGCTTTCTTT,CASSPLLENTEAFF,NA,NA,TRBJ1-1,TRBV18
TGCAGTGCTGACACCAACTATGGCTACACCTTC,CSADTNYGYTF,NA,few,TRBJ1-2,TRBV20-1
TGTGCCAGCGTTCCCCGAAGTACTGTCTATGGCTACACCTTC,CASVPRSTVYGYTF,NA,NA,TRBJ1-2,TRBV28
TGTGCCAGCAGTCGGAGCCAAGGGACACGGTATGGCTACACCTTC,CASSRSQGTRYGYTF,NA,few,TRBJ1-2,TRBV27
TGTGCCAGCAGTGAGGAGGGGGAAGGGCAGCCCCAGCATTTT,CASSEEGEGQPQHF,NA,NA,TRBJ1-5,TRBV6-1
TGTGCCTGGAGGTGGGACAGCTTAGGAGAGCAGTTCTTC,CAWRWDSLGEQFF,TRBD1,few,TRBJ2-1,TRBV30
TGTGCCAGCAGCCCAATCCCGGGACTACACACAGATACGCAGTATTTT,CASSPIPGLHTDTQYF,TRBD2,few,TRBJ2-3,TRBV5-6
TGTGCCAGCAGTCCCTCTAGCGGCACAGATACGCAGTATTTT,CASSPSSGTDTQYF,NA,NA,TRBJ2-3,TRBV28
TGCAGCGGTGGTGCCGGGACAGGGTTTAGGAACACCGGGGAGCTGTTTTTT,CSGGAGTGFRNTGELFF,TRBD1,few,TRBJ2-2,TRBV29-1
TGTGCCTGGAAAGACAGGTACGAGCAGTACTTC,CAWKDRYEQYF,NA,few,TRBJ2-7,TRBV30
TGTGCCAGCAGCCCGGACAGGGGGTGGACTGAAGCTTTCTTT,CASSPDRGWTEAFF,TRBD1,few,TRBJ1-1,TRBV6-1
TGTGCCAGCAGTGAAGGTAACAGCGTGAGCACAGATACGCAGTATTTT,CASSEGNSVSTDTQYF,NA,few,TRBJ2-3,TRBV6-1
TGTGCCAGCAGCCGCCACAATCAGCCCCAGCATTTT,CASSRHNQPQHF,NA,NA,TRBJ1-5,TRBV6-5
TGTGCCAGCAGCTTCTACCCAGAGAACACTGAAGCTTTCTTT,CASSFYPENTEAFF,NA,few,TRBJ1-1,TRBV7-9